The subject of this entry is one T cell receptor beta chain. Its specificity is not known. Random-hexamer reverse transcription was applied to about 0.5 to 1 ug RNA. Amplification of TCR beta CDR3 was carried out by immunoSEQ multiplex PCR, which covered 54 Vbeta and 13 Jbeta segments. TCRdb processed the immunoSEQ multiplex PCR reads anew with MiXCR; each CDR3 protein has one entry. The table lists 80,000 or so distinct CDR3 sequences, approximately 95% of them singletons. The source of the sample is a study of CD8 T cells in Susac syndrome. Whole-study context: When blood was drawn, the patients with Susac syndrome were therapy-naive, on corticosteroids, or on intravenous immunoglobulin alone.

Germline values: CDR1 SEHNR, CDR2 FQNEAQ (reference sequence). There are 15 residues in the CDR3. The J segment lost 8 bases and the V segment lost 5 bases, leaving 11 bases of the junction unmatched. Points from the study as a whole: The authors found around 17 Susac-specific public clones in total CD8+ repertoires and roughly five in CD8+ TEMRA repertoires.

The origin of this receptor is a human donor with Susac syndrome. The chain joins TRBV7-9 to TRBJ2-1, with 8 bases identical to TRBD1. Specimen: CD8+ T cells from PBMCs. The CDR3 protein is CASSPTGGYSDEQFF. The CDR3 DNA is TGTGCCAGCAGCCCCACAGGGGGATATAGCGATGAGCAGTTCTTC.